This T cell receptor (beta chain) came from a study of T-cell memory formation after mild COVID-19 (dated by TCRdb to the early 2020s). With respect to the entire study: TCR sequence clusters from the two donors were largely donor specific. In two donors, T-cell clones that expanded and contracted after mild COVID-19 were tracked by sequencing TCRalpha and TCRbeta repertoires over time. Two young, previously healthy adult volunteers, one female and one male, were included in the cohort.

General conclusions and limits of the study: Some responding clones were detected in pre-infection memory, which suggested that pre-existing cross-reactive memory T cells had joined the SARS-CoV-2 response. The study covered only a couple of mild cases, and larger cohorts including severe cases with pre-infection samples were considered necessary. Balanced CD4/CD8 phenotypes were observed for clones contracting from day 15 to 85, whereas a bias towards CD4+ was observed for a second wave of clones expanding from day 15 to 37. Contracting CD4+ clones appeared mostly in the CM and EM memory subsets, whereas CD8+ clones were enriched in EMRA. SARS-CoV-2 specificity of the second-wave clones peaking on day 37 was not confirmed.

Sequenced on an Illumina NovaSeq 6000. cDNA libraries for TCRalpha and TCRbeta were prepared by 5'RACE using constant-segment primers, with sample barcodes and unique molecular identifiers added. Trizol reagent was used to extract RNA from every sample. The libraries were amplified in two PCR steps, and the second step added a second sample barcode and Illumina TruSeq adapters. Sequencing of the libraries was done on an Illumina NovaSeq, producing 2 x 150 bp paired-end reads. The study's own analysis went as follows. The reads were demultiplexed and collapsed into UMI-guided consensus sequences using migec v1.2.7. Using mixcr v2.1.11, the UMI consensuses were aligned to TRA and TRB V and J templates and assembled into clonotypes. Clonotypes were classified as expanded or contracted when called significant by both edgeR and NoisET, with noise models trained on biological replicates. edgeR calls used a false discovery rate-adjusted p below 0.01 and a log2 fold-change threshold of 1. As an exploratory analysis of dynamics, max-normalized trajectories of the 1000 most abundant clonotypes were examined by PCA with hierarchical clustering. The CD4 or CD8 phenotype of responding clones was assigned using the separately sequenced CD4+ and CD8+ repertoires. TCRdb reanalyzed the raw reads on its own, using fastp at Q25 for trimming and MiXCR for clone calling, and kept in-frame beta chains. Records with the same CDR3 protein are collapsed into one entry carrying the most frequent genes and DNA. The V and J calls were not made by the authors but by TCRdb's processing. Counted in this sample were approximately 400,000 distinct CDR3 sequences; 24% of them appeared once. The top ten hold roughly 9.7% of the sample.

Turning to this clonotype: Its binding antigen is unknown. One base away there is no much larger clone; base qualities are not given.

The CDR3 covers 13 residues, taking in both the cysteine and the phenylalanine. Of all the DNA, just the CDR3 is kept, 39 bases in frame from base 1. The germline V gene (reference sequence) provides CDR1 DFQATT and CDR2 SNEGSKA. Relative to germline, V is 5 bases shorter and J is 2 bases shorter, with 12 bases between their ends. Ficoll-Paque density gradient centrifugation was used to isolate PBMCs. Sequences were obtained from PBMCs or a T cell subset sorted from them (not recorded which). This clonotype was obtained from an adult woman who had mild COVID-19 (a few samples of this study predate the infection). The sample titles of this study are shuffled in the database, so cell type and time point are left out; the donor was told from shared clones. Here the chain combines TRBV20-1 and TRBJ1-1; the D gene is possibly TRBD1, with 5 bases matching. In nucleotides, the sequence is TGCAGTGCTTTCGGGACGGCTAACACTGAAGCTTTCTTT. Translated, it reads CSAFGTANTEAFF.